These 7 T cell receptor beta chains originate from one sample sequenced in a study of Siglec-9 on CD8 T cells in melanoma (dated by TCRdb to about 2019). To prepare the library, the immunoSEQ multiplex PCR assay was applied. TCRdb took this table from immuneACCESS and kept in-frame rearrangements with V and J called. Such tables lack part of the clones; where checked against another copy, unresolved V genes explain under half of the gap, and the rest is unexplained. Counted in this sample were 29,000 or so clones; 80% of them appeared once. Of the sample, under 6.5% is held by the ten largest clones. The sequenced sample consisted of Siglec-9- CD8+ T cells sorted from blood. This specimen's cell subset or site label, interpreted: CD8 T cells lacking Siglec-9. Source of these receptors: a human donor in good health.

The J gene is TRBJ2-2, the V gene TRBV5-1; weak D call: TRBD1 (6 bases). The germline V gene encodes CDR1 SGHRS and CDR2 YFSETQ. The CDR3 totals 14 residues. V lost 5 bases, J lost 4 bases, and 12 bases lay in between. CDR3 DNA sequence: TGCGCCAGCAGTGGACAGAGATTCACCGGGGAGCTGTTTTTT. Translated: CASSGQRFTGELFF.

CDR3 loop: CASSMTGGTEAFF. CDR3 DNA: TGTGCCAGTAGTATGACAGGGGGCACTGAAGCTTTCTTT. This chain links TRBV19 with TRBJ1-1; 9 nucleotides match TRBD1. The trim removed 3 bases at V and 4 bases at J, leaving 0 bases unmatched. Germline assignment: CDR1 LNHDA and CDR2 SQIVND (reference sequence). There are 13 residues in the CDR3. The whole variable domain, remainder taken from reference TRBV19 and TRBJ1-1, is DGGITQSPKYLFRKEGQNVTLSCEQNLNHDAMYWYRQDPGQGLRLIYYSQIVNDFQKGDIAEGYSVSREKKESFPLTVTSAQKNPTAFYLCASSMTGGTEAFFGQGTRLTVV.

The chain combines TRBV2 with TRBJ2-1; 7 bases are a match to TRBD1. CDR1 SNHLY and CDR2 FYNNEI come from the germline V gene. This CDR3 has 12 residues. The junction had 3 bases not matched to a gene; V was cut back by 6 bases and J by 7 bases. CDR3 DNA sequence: TGTGCCAGCAGCGGGACAGTTAATGAGCAGTTCTTC. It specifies CASSGTVNEQFF.

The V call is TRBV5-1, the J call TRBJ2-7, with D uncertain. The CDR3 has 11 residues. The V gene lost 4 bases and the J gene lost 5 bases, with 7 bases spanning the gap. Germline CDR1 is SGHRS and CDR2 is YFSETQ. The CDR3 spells CASSLSHEQYF. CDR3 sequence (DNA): TGCGCCAGCAGCCTTTCTCACGAGCAGTACTTC.

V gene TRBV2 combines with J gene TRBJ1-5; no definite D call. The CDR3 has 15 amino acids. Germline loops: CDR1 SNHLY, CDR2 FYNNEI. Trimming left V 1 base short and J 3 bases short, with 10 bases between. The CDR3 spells CASSEGLQPNQPQHF. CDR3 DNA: TGTGCCAGCAGTGAAGGTTTACAGCCCAATCAGCCCCAGCATTTT.

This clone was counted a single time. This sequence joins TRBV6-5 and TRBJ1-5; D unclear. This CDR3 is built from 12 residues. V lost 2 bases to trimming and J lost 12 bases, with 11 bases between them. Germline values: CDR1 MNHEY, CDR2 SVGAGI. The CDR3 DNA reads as TGTGCCAGCAGTTACGATCGGGCCAACCAGCATTTT. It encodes CASSYDRANQHF.

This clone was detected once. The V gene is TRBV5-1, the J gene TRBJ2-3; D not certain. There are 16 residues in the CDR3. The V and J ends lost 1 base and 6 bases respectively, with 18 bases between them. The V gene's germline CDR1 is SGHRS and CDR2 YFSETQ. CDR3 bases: TGCGCCAGCAGCTTGTTCCATGGGCAGCTCTTGGATACGCAGTATTTT. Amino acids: CASSLFHGQLLDTQYF.